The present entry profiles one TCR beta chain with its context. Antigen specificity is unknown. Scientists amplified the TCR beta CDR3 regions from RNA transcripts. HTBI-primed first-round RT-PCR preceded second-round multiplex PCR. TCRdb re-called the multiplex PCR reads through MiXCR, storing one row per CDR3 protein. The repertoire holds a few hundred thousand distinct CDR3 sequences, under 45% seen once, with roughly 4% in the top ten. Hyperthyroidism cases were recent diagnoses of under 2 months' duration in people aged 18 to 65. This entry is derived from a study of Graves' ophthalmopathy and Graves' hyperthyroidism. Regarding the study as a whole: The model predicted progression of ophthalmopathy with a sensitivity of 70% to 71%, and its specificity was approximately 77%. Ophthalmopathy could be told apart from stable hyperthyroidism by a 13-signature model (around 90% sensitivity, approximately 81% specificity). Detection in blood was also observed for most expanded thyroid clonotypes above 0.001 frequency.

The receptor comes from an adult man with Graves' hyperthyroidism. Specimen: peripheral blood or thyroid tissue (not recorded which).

The CDR3 sequence: CASSIRAQEAFF. CDR3 in DNA: TGTGCCAGTAGTATAAGAGCACAGGAGGCTTTCTTT. V and J are TRBV19 and TRBJ1-1; maybe TRBD1 (5 bases). The V end lost 2 bases, the J end lost 11 bases, and 12 bases lay between the germline ends. Germline V gives CDR1 LNHDA, CDR2 SQIVND (reference sequence). This CDR3 has 12 residues.